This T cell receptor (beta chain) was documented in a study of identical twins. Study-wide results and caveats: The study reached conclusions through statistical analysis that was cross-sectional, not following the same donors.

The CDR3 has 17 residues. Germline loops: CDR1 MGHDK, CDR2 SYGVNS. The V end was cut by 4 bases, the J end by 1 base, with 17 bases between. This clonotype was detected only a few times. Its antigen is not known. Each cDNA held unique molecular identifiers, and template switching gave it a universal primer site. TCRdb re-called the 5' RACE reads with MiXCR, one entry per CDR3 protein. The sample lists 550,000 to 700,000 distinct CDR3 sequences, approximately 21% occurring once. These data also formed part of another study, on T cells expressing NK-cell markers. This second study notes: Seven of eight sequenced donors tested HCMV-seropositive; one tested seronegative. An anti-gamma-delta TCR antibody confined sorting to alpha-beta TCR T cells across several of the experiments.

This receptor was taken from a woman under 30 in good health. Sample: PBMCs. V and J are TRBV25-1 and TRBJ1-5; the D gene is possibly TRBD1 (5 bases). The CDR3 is CASSGPGTPSSNQPQHF. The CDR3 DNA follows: TGTGCCAGCAGTGGCCCCGGGACGCCGTCGAGCAATCAGCCCCAGCATTTT.